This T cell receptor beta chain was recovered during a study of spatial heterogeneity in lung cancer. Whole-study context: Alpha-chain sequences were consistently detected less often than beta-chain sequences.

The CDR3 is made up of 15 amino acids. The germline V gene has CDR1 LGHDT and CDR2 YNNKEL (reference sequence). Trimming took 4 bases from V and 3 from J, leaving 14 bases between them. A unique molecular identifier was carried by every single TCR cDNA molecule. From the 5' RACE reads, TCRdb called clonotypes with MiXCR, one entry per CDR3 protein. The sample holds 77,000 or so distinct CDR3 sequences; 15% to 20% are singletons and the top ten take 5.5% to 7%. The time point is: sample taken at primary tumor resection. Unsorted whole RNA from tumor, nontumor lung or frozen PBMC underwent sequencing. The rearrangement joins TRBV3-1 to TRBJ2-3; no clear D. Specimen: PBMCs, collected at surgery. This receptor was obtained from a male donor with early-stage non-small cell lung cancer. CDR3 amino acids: CASSLDNHRTDTQYF. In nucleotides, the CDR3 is TGTGCCAGCAGCCTAGATAATCATAGGACAGATACGCAGTATTTT.